Each of the 6 T cell receptor beta chains below was sequenced from the same sample in a study of blood T cell repertoires in COVID-19. Profiling relied on immunoSEQ multiplex PCR, and the TCRdb table lists in-frame clones only, not all of them. The profile shows about 110,000 clones, roughly 80% of them singletons. Sequenced material: peripheral blood. The receptor set was obtained from a woman aged 55 to 70 with acute or convalescent COVID-19.

The chain uses TRBV28 and TRBJ2-1, with 8 positions matching TRBD2. Germline lookup yields CDR1 MDHEN and CDR2 SYDVKM. J was trimmed by 7 bases and V by 5 bases; bases with no gene match: 10. The CDR3 extends over 15 amino acids. The CDR3 loop reads CASSGGTRGWNEQFF. CDR3 nucleotides: TGTGCCAGCAGTGGCGGGACTAGAGGATGGAATGAGCAGTTCTTC.

This clone was picked up one time. The rearrangement uses TRBV3-1 (or the pseudogene TRBV3-2) and TRBJ1-2, with D uncertain. CDR1 and CDR2 (germline): LGHDT, YNNKEL (reference sequence). V lost 0 bases to trimming and J lost 4 bases, with 6 bases between them. The CDR3 totals 13 residues. CDR3: CASSQDGGYGYTF. For the CDR3, the DNA is TGTGCCAGCAGCCAAGACGGTGGCTATGGCTACACCTTC.

About this clone: This sample includes further DNA sequences coding for the same CDR3. The chain combines TRBV11-2 with TRBJ2-7; 7 nucleotides agree with TRBD2. CDR1 SGHAT and CDR2 FQNNGV come from the germline V gene. J was trimmed by 0 bases and V by 3 bases; bases with no gene match: 2. The CDR3 is made up of 14 amino acids. The CDR3 protein is CASSLSGNSYEQYF. The CDR3, as DNA: TGTGCCAGCAGCTTGAGCGGGAACTCCTACGAGCAGTACTTC.

This chain uses TRBV7-9 with TRBJ1-4; 11 bases are a match to TRBD1. The CDR3 is made up of 16 amino acids. Germline trimming cut 5 bases from V and 6 bases from J; bases unmatched to any gene: 8. CDR1 is SEHNR, CDR2 FQNEAQ, per germline (reference sequence). The CDR3 nucleotides are TGTGCCAGCAGCGGGACAGGGGGAGTTAGGCATGAAAAACTGTTTTTT. Amino acids: CASSGTGGVRHEKLFF.

This rearrangement joins TRBV18 to TRBJ1-1; D is undetermined. The V gene lost 8 bases and the J gene lost 1 base, with 14 bases spanning the gap. The CDR3 has 14 residues. In germline, CDR1 is KGHSH, CDR2 LQKENI. CDR3 amino acids: CASIPGRENTEAFF. CDR3 in DNA: TGTGCCAGCATCCCGGGGAGGGAGAACACTGAAGCTTTCTTT. The full variable domain, completed using reference TRBV18 and TRBJ1-1, is NAGVMQNPRHLVRRRGQEARLRCSPMKGHSHVYWYRQLPEEGLKFMVYLQKENIIDESGMPKERFSAEFPKEGPSILRIQQVVRGDSAAYFCASIPGRENTEAFFGQGTRLTVV.

The V gene is TRBV7-9, the J gene TRBJ1-2; 12 bases fit TRBD1. This CDR3 is built from 16 residues. Germline CDR1 reads SEHNR; CDR2 reads FQNEAQ (reference sequence). The junction had 11 bases not matched to a gene; V was cut back by 5 bases and J by 7 bases. The CDR3 here is CASSDIPGQGAIGYTF. CDR3 nucleotides: TGTGCCAGCAGCGATATTCCGGGACAGGGGGCGATTGGCTACACCTTC.